Below, 24 T cell receptor beta chains from the same sample are listed, as sequenced in a study of monozygotic twins with inflammatory bowel disease. Following a re-call of the 5' RACE reads, TCRdb has one entry per CDR3 protein and lacks DNA. The sample totals fewer than 150,000 distinct CDR3 sequences. Sequencing was performed on blood. The receptors were sampled from a human donor with ulcerative colitis or Crohn's disease, or a healthy co-twin of an affected twin (not recorded which).

V usage is TRBV11-3 and J usage is TRBJ1-3; there is no DNA to check the TCRdb D call of TRBD1. This CDR3 is built from 17 residues. Germline loops: CDR1 SGHNT, CDR2 YENEEA. The CDR3 is CASSVGTGGRSGNTIYF.

The chain has TRBV7-2 and TRBJ2-1; checking the TCRdb D call of TRBD2 is not possible without DNA. Germline loops: CDR1 SGHTA, CDR2 FQGNSA. The CDR3 consists of 14 residues. The CDR3 here is CASSFSGAGNEQFF. The complete variable domain, with remaining parts taken from reference TRBV7-2 and TRBJ2-1, reads GAGVSQSPSNKVTEKGKDVELRCDPISGHTALYWYRQSLGQGLEFLIYFQGNSAPDKSGLPSDRFSAERTGGSVSTLTIQRTQQEDSAVYLCASSFSGAGNEQFFGPGTRLTVL.

The CDR3 protein is CASSPATGSGETQYF. The gene calls are TRBV5-1 and TRBJ2-5; lacking DNA, the TRBD1 call made by TCRdb goes unchecked. Germline V gene data show CDR1 as SGHRS and CDR2 as YFSETQ. This CDR3 is 15 amino acids long.

This chain joins TRBV10-3 and TRBJ2-1; TCRdb's assignment of TRBD2 cannot be checked, as there is no DNA. The CDR3 has 16 residues. CDR1 and CDR2 from the germline V gene are ENHRY and SYGVKD. This CDR3 is CAINEVASGVSSEQFF.

This chain connects TRBV11-3 to TRBJ2-2. CDR1 is SGHNT, CDR2 YENEEA, per germline. The CDR3 consists of 12 residues. CDR3 sequence reads: CASSPNTGELFF. Combining the CDR3 with reference TRBV11-3 and TRBJ2-2 gives the whole variable domain EAGVVQSPRYKIIEKKQPVAFWCNPISGHNTLYWYLQNLGQGPELLIRYENEEAVDDSQLPKDRFSAERLKGVDSTLKIQPAELGDSAVYLCASSPNTGELFFGEGSRLTVL.

The V call is TRBV27, the J call TRBJ2-5; TCRdb outputs TRBD1, but without DNA this stays unchecked. CDR1 MNHEY and CDR2 SMNVEV come from the germline V gene (reference sequence). This CDR3 comprises 15 residues. The CDR3: CASSLSGTAQETQYF.

The rearrangement joins TRBV5-4 to TRBJ2-3; TCRdb proposes TRBD1, but this gene call is untestable without DNA. Germline CDR1 SGHNT, CDR2 YYREEE (reference sequence). The CDR3 length is 13 residues. The CDR3 loop reads CASSDPRGDTQYF.

The rearrangement uses TRBV12-3 or TRBV12-4 and TRBJ1-3. The CDR3 is 16 amino acids. The CDR3 region is CASSPMGGPRGNTIYF.

The V and J genes are TRBV5-1 and TRBJ2-4; the TCRdb call, TRBD2, lacks DNA for checking. Looked up from germline, CDR1 is SGHRS and CDR2 is YFSETQ. CDR3 size: 16 residues. CDR3 loop: CASSLASAGAKNIQYF. Filled out from reference TRBV5-1 and TRBJ2-4, the complete variable domain reads KAGVTQTPRYLIKTRGQQVTLSCSPISGHRSVSWYQQTPGQGLQFLFEYFSETQRNKGNFPGRFSGRQFSNSRSEMNVSTLELGDSALYLCASSLASAGAKNIQYFGAGTRLSVL.

The CDR3 reads CAGAKFGDTGELFF. The gene calls are TRBV6-2 or TRBV6-3 and TRBJ2-2; TCRdb lists TRBD1, though no DNA is available to test this call. The CDR3 length is 14 residues. Germline CDR1 is MNHEY and CDR2 is SVGEGT.

This CDR3 reads CASSLAGSPAEQYF. The rearrangement joins TRBV13 to TRBJ2-7; no DNA is available, so the TRBD2 call from TCRdb remains unchecked. Germline CDR1 is PRHDT and CDR2 is FYEKMQ (reference sequence). The CDR3 sequence is 14 residues long.

Here the CDR3 reads CASSLWYQPQHF. The J gene is TRBJ1-5, the V gene TRBV28. Germline loops: CDR1 MDHEN, CDR2 SYDVKM. The CDR3 sequence is 12 residues long.

The V call is TRBV11-2, the J call TRBJ1-1. Germline lookup yields CDR1 SGHAT and CDR2 FQNNGV. The CDR3 runs to 16 residues. The CDR3 sequence is CASSLGTGSVNTEAFF.

This chain links TRBV20-1 with TRBJ2-6. The V gene's germline CDR1 is DFQATT and CDR2 SNEGSKA (reference sequence). The CDR3 length is 14 residues. Here the CDR3 reads CSAVQATGANVLTF.

V is TRBV29-1 and J is TRBJ2-1; there is no DNA to check the TCRdb D call of TRBD2. Germline V gives CDR1 SQVTM, CDR2 ANQGSEA. The CDR3 runs to 14 residues. The chain's CDR3 is CSVEPLAYYNEQFF.

The rearrangement uses TRBV9 and TRBJ2-1. Germline V gives CDR1 SGDLS, CDR2 YYNGEE. This CDR3 is 15 amino acids long. CDR3 in amino acids: CASSATTGLYNEQFF. Drawing the rest from reference TRBV9 and TRBJ2-1, the complete variable domain is DSGVTQTPKHLITATGQRVTLRCSPRSGDLSVYWYQQSLDQGLQFLIQYYNGEERAKGNILERFSAQQFPDLHSELNLSSLELGDSALYFCASSATTGLYNEQFFGPGTRLTVL.

The chain is built from TRBV7-3 and TRBJ2-6; TCRdb lists TRBD1, though no DNA is available to test this call. The CDR3 extends over 16 amino acids. Germline V gives CDR1 SGHTA, CDR2 FQGTGA. CDR3 protein: CASSFHRGLGANVLTF.

The rearrangement links TRBV20-1 to TRBJ2-3; the D gene TCRdb calls, TRBD1, cannot be checked with no DNA. Germline V gene sequence: CDR1 DFQATT, CDR2 SNEGSKA (reference sequence). This CDR3 has 17 amino acids. The CDR3 region is CSARDRKGGRGTDTQYF.

The chain has TRBV7-2 and TRBJ2-7; the D call of TRBD1 rests on TCRdb alone, since no DNA is present to check it. The CDR3 covers 13 residues. Germline V gene sequence: CDR1 SGHTA, CDR2 FQGNSA. CDR3: CASSLIRGDEQYF.

J is TRBJ2-1 and V is TRBV29-1. Germline lookup yields CDR1 SQVTM and CDR2 ANQGSEA. CDR3 length: 12 amino acids. The CDR3 protein is CSVGDGVNEQFF.

J is TRBJ1-5 and V is TRBV12-3 or TRBV12-4. The CDR3 spans 14 residues. CDR3 protein: CASSLAGSNQPQHF.

The chain recombines TRBV6-1 with TRBJ2-5; TCRdb's assignment of TRBD2 cannot be checked, as there is no DNA. Germline V gene lookup returns CDR1 MNHNS and CDR2 SASEGT. This CDR3 has 16 residues. This CDR3 reads CASRSGLAGGPETQYF.

This chain joins TRBV3-1 and TRBJ1-2; lacking DNA, the TRBD1 call made by TCRdb goes unchecked. This CDR3 comprises 14 residues. Germline V lookup: CDR1 LGHDT, CDR2 YNNKEL (reference sequence). The CDR3 sequence: CASRPTGANYGYTF.

The chain recombines TRBV12-3 or TRBV12-4 with TRBJ2-1; TCRdb designates TRBD2, a call that cannot be tested without DNA. The CDR3 has 13 amino acids. This chain's CDR3 is CALGTSYSSEQFF.